The rows below give T cell receptor beta chains drawn from one sample of a study of shared clonotypes between healthy human individuals. Sequencing used immunoSEQ multiplex PCR; TCRdb keeps in-frame clones, though not all of them. The repertoire consists of about 480,000 clones, with about 80% occurring once and the leading ten covering roughly an eighth. The sequenced material came from PBMCs. Receptors originate from a middle-aged woman in good health. Some clones in this sample may be carry-over from other donors' samples. Each CDR3 is given with its conserved first and last residue. D genes are given only for firm matches. Size tells how often a clone was seen (once, few, many) or the class of an expanded clone, and some rows leave it out.

size: NA; V: TRBV7-3; J: TRBJ1-2; D: TRBD1; CDR3: CASSLTRGTGKGYDGYTF; DNA: TGTGCCAGCAGCTTAACCCGAGGGACAGGGAAGGGATACGACGGCTACACCTTC
size: NA; V: TRBV2; J: TRBJ2-7; D: TRBD1; CDR3: CASSNPGTGGYEQYF; DNA: TGTGCCAGCAGTAACCCCGGGACAGGGGGCTACGAGCAGTACTTC
size: NA; V: TRBV5-6; J: TRBJ1-2; D: NA; CDR3: CASSLERSLYGYTF; DNA: TGTGCCAGCAGCTTAGAAAGGAGCCTCTATGGCTACACCTTC
size: NA; V: TRBV2; J: TRBJ1-1; D: NA; CDR3: CASSEGPDLEAFF; DNA: TGTGCCAGCAGTGAGGGACCGGACCTTGAAGCTTTCTTT
size: NA; V: TRBV5-1; J: TRBJ2-1; D: TRBD1; CDR3: CASSLTGQGHEQFF; DNA: TGCGCCAGCAGCTTAACGGGACAGGGCCATGAGCAGTTCTTC
size: few; V: TRBV15; J: TRBJ1-1; D: NA; CDR3: CATSTFGLNTEAFF; DNA: TGTGCCACCAGCACCTTCGGCTTGAACACTGAAGCTTTCTTT
size: NA; V: TRBV2; J: TRBJ2-5; D: TRBD2; CDR3: CASKETSAEETQYF; DNA: TGTGCCAGCAAGGAGACTAGCGCCGAAGAGACCCAGTACTTC
size: NA; V: TRBV27; J: TRBJ2-1; D: TRBD1; CDR3: CASSLGTGGGGEQFF; DNA: TGTGCCAGCAGTCTCGGGACAGGGGGAGGTGGTGAGCAGTTCTTC
size: NA; V: TRBV30; J: TRBJ2-7; D: TRBD2; CDR3: CAWSGFGGSNYEQYF; DNA: TGTGCCTGGAGTGGGTTCGGCGGGAGTAACTACGAGCAGTACTTC
size: NA; V: TRBV15; J: TRBJ2-1; D: NA; CDR3: CATSRDLAGMSSYNEQFF; DNA: TGTGCCACCAGCAGAGATCTCGCAGGAATGAGCTCCTACAATGAGCAGTTCTTC
size: once; V: TRBV18; J: TRBJ2-5; D: TRBD1; CDR3: CASSRTGPHQETQYF; DNA: TGTGCCAGCTCAAGGACAGGGCCACACCAAGAGACCCAGTACTTC
size: NA; V: TRBV7-2; J: TRBJ2-1; D: NA; CDR3: CASSLSRSSSYNEQFF; DNA: TGTGCCAGCAGCTTAAGCCGATCTAGCTCCTACAATGAGCAGTTCTTC
size: NA; V: TRBV7-3; J: TRBJ2-7; D: NA; CDR3: CASRSGPPPYEQYF; DNA: TGTGCCAGCAGGTCGGGACCGCCGCCCTACGAGCAGTACTTC
size: NA; V: TRBV30; J: TRBJ2-1; D: TRBD2; CDR3: CAWSSGTRKGFF; DNA: TGTGCCTGGAGTAGTGGGACTAGAAAGGGGTTCTTC
size: NA; V: TRBV28; J: TRBJ2-6; D: NA; CDR3: CASNLGGLANVLTF; DNA: TGTGCCAGCAATCTGGGGGGCCTGGCCAACGTCCTGACTTTC
size: NA; V: TRBV18; J: TRBJ2-7; D: NA; CDR3: CASSPDSSYEQYF; DNA: TGTGCCAGCTCACCAGACTCCTCCTACGAGCAGTACTTC